The sequence of this TCR beta chain was determined in a study of TIL therapy for anti-PD-1-resistant metastatic lung cancer. For the study at large: Most patients had lung adenocarcinoma.

This was the immunoSEQ v3 assay. Survey-level samples got 1.5 million to 2.5 million read pairs; deep-level samples got about 5-6 million. TCRdb's copy holds only in-frame clones and misses some; the assay was immunoSEQ multiplex PCR. Of 36,000 or so clones listed, around four fifths are singletons. Study observations and caveats: The cohort had more treatment-naive, never-smoker and oncogene-addicted patients than typical.

Sample time point: pre-treatment sample, taken before nivolumab and TIL therapy. The CDR3 extends over 12 amino acids. CDR1 is SGHTS and CDR2 is YDEGEE in the germline V gene. V was pared by 0 bases and J by 4 bases, with 5 bases between. Of note for this clone: Antigen: not known.

The material was blood, obtained at baseline. V usage is TRBV5-8 and J usage is TRBJ2-7; D possibly corresponds to TRBD1 (5 bases). The receptor was derived from a person aged 25 to 80 with non-small cell lung cancer. This CDR3 is CASSLGQYEQYF. CDR3 DNA: TGTGCCAGCAGCTTGGGACAGTACGAGCAGTACTTC.